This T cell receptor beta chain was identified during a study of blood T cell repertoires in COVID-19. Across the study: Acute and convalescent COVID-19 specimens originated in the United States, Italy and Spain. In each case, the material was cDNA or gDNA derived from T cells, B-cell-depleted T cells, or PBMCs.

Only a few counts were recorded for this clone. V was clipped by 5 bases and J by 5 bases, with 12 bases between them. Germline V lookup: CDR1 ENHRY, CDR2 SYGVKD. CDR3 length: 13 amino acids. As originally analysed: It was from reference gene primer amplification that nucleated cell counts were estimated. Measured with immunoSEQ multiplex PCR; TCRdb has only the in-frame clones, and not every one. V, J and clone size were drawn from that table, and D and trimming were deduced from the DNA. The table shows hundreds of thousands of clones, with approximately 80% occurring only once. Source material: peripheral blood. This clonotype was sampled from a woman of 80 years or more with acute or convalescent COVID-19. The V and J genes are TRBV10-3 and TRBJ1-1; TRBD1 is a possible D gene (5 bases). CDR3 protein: CAISTDSMTEAFF. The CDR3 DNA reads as TGTGCCATCAGTACTGACAGTATGACTGAAGCTTTCTTT.